This passage covers 15 T cell receptor beta chains from one sample sequenced in a study of CXCR4 blockade with PD-1 therapy in pancreatic cancer. Using immunoSEQ multiplex PCR, the repertoire was profiled, and TCRdb retains in-frame clones only, with some absent. The sample comprises a few thousand clones, approximately 46% of which are singletons, and roughly 6.2% rests with the top ten. The sample was tumor tissue. These receptor sequences come from a human donor with pancreatic ductal adenocarcinoma.

The chain employs TRBV19 and TRBJ1-3; tentative D call: TRBD1 (6 bases). Germline V gene lookup returns CDR1 LNHDA and CDR2 SQIVND (reference sequence). The CDR3 consists of 16 residues. With 6 bases removed from V and 0 bases from J, the gap between germline ends came to 15 bases. This CDR3 is CASRKDSLGSGNTIYF. DNA of the CDR3: TGTGCCAGTAGAAAGGACAGCCTCGGCTCTGGAAACACCATATATTTT.

The rearrangement uses TRBV9 and TRBJ2-5, with D perhaps matching TRBD2 (6 bases). Per the germline V gene, CDR1 is SGDLS and CDR2 is YYNGEE. V lost 5 bases to trimming and J lost 0 bases, with 17 bases between them. This CDR3 comprises 16 residues. CDR3: CASSEFAGRYQETQYF. CDR3 nucleotides: TGTGCCAGCAGTGAGTTCGCAGGGAGGTACCAAGAGACCCAGTACTTC.

This clone was detected only a few times. The CDR3 DNA reads TGTGCCAGCAGCTTGGACAGGGTTTACTATGGCTACACCTTC. Its protein product is CASSLDRVYYGYTF. The chain uses TRBV7-7 and TRBJ1-2; 8 bases are shared with TRBD1. The CDR3 contains 14 residues. The J segment lost 3 bases and the V segment lost 3 bases, leaving 3 bases of the junction unmatched. The germline V gene has CDR1 SSHAT and CDR2 FNYEAQ (reference sequence).

This chain uses TRBV10-3 with TRBJ2-1, with 14 bases matching TRBD2. CDR1 is ENHRY, CDR2 SYGVKD, per germline. The trim removed 1 base at V and 7 bases at J, leaving 3 bases unmatched. The CDR3 runs to 16 residues. The chain's CDR3 is CAISELWTSGGNEQFF. Here the CDR3 DNA reads TGTGCCATCAGTGAGTTATGGACTAGCGGGGGGAATGAGCAGTTCTTC.

This clone was detected only a few times. The genes are TRBV11-3 and TRBJ1-6, with a tentative D call TRBD1 (6 bases). V was pared by 5 bases and J by 4 bases, with 18 bases between. Germline V gene sequence: CDR1 SGHNT, CDR2 YENEEA. The CDR3 is 17 residues long. CDR3 sequence reads: CASSPRDIGGYNSPLHF. Here the CDR3 DNA reads TGTGCCAGCAGCCCCAGGGACATCGGAGGTTATAATTCACCCCTCCACTTT. Complete variable domain (other parts from reference TRBV11-3 and TRBJ1-6): EAGVVQSPRYKIIEKKQPVAFWCNPISGHNTLYWYLQNLGQGPELLIRYENEEAVDDSQLPKDRFSAERLKGVDSTLKIQPAELGDSAVYLCASSPRDIGGYNSPLHFGNGTRLTVT.

This chain connects TRBV15 to TRBJ2-3, with a weak D call TRBD1 (6 bases). V gave up 6 bases and J gave up 5 bases, with 15 bases separating them. The CDR3 has 14 residues. Germline CDR1 is LNHNV and CDR2 is YYDKDF (reference sequence). The CDR3 region is CATRGGGGGDTQYF. Written as DNA, the CDR3 is TGTGCCACCAGGGGTGGGGGCGGAGGAGATACGCAGTATTTT.

This clone was detected only a few times. This chain links TRBV6-8 with TRBJ1-1; D not resolved. Germline CDR1 reads MNHGY; CDR2 reads SAAAGT. The CDR3 runs 15 residues. V shed 5 bases and J shed 1 base, with 14 bases lying between them. The CDR3 sequence: CASSPPARENTEAFF. CDR3 nucleotides: TGTGCCAGCAGTCCCCCTGCACGGGAGAACACTGAAGCTTTCTTT.

The V gene is TRBV12-5, the J gene TRBJ2-5; 8 positions agree with TRBD1. Unmatched junction bases numbered 3, after V lost 1 base and J lost 5 bases. The CDR3 contains 14 residues. Germline CDR1 LGHNT, CDR2 FRNRAP. CDR3 sequence: CASGLGTGLETQYF. The CDR3 DNA sequence: TGTGCTAGTGGTTTGGGGACAGGGTTGGAGACCCAGTACTTC.

The rearrangement uses TRBV19 and TRBJ2-1; 7 nucleotides align to TRBD1. Germline V lookup: CDR1 LNHDA, CDR2 SQIVND (reference sequence). V gave up 3 bases and J gave up 0 bases; unmatched junction bases: 2. This CDR3 has 15 amino acids. CDR3 sequence reads: CASSIAGGSYNEQFF. In nucleotides, the CDR3 is TGTGCCAGTAGTATTGCAGGGGGCTCCTACAATGAGCAGTTCTTC.

This clone was observed a few times. This chain joins TRBV11-3 and TRBJ1-6; D remains unclear. V was clipped by 8 bases and J by 5 bases, with 13 bases between them. This CDR3 comprises 14 residues. Per germline, CDR1 SGHNT and CDR2 YENEEA. The CDR3 spells CASARTGNNSPLHF. The CDR3 DNA is TGTGCCAGCGCTCGGACGGGGAATAATTCACCCCTCCACTTT.

This clone showed up just a few times. V gene TRBV1 combines with J gene TRBJ1-4. TRBV1 constitutes a pseudogene. This CDR3 has 14 residues. The CDR3 DNA follows: TGCGCCAGCAGCCAAAATAGTGGGAATGAAAAACTGTTTTTT. Its protein is CASSQNSGNEKLFF.

CDR3 DNA: TGTGCCAGCAGCCAAGATGCGACAGCCTACTATGGCTACACCTTC. It yields the protein CASSQDATAYYGYTF. The gene calls are TRBV14 and TRBJ1-2, with a tentative D call TRBD1 (5 bases). The CDR3 has 15 residues. Germline V gives CDR1 SGHDN, CDR2 FVKESK. Trimming cost V 0 bases and J 3 bases, with 11 bases left between them.

The chain couples TRBV28 to TRBJ2-5; 8 bases match TRBD1. Germline assignment: CDR1 MDHEN and CDR2 SYDVKM. CDR3 length equals 16 residues. The J segment lost 2 bases and the V segment lost 4 bases, leaving 9 bases of the junction unmatched. Written as DNA, the CDR3 is TGTGCCAGCAGTTCGAATACCGGACAGGGACAAGAGACCCAGTACTTC. Its protein product is CASSSNTGQGQETQYF.

The chain combines TRBV6-8 with TRBJ1-1, with D possibly being TRBD1 (6 bases). The V and J ends lost 10 bases and 0 bases respectively, with 15 bases between them. The germline V gene encodes CDR1 MNHGY and CDR2 SAAAGT. CDR3 size: 14 residues. CDR3 protein: CAIRIQGLNTEAFF. CDR3 sequence (DNA): TGTGCCATCAGGATACAGGGATTGAACACTGAAGCTTTCTTT.

By sample share, this clone is medium-sized (0.01 to 0.1%). The chain is built from TRBV6-8 and TRBJ1-1; 8 bases line up with TRBD1. The V segment lost 6 bases and the J segment 5 bases; nucleotides outside the gene matches: 8. The length of the CDR3 is 14 residues. CDR1 is MNHGY and CDR2 is SAAAGT in the germline V gene. The CDR3 loop reads CASRAGGAGTEAFF. The CDR3 DNA sequence: TGTGCCAGCAGGGCAGGGGGCGCGGGGACTGAAGCTTTCTTT.